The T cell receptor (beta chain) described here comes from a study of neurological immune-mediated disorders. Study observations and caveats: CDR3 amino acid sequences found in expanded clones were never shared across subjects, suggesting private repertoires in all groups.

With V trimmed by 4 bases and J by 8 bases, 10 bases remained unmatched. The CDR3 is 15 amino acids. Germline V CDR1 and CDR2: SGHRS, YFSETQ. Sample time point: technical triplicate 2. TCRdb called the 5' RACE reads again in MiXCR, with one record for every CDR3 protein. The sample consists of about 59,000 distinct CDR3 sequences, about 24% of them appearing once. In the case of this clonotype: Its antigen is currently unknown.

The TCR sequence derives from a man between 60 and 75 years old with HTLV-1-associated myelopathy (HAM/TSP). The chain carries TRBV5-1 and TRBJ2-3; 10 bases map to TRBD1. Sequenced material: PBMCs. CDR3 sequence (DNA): TGCGCCAGCAGCACTCGACAGGGGGCCGGAGCTACGCAGTATTTT. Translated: CASSTRQGAGATQYF.